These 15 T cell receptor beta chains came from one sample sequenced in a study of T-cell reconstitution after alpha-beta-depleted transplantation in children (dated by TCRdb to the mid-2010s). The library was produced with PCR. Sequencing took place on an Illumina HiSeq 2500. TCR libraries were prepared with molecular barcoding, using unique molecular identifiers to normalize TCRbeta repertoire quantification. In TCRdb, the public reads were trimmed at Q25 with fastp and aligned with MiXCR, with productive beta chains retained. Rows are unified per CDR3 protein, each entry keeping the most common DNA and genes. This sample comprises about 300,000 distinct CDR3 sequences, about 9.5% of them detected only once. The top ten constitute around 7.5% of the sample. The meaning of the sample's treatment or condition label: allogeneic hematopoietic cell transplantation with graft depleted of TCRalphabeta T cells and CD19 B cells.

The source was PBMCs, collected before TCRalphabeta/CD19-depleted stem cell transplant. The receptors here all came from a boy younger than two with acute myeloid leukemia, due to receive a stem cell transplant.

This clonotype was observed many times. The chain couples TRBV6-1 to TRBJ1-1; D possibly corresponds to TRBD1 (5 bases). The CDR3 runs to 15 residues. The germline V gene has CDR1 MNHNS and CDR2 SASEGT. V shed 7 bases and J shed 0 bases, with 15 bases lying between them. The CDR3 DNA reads TGTGCCAGCAATCCGGGACCCGGGGTGAACACTGAAGCTTTCTTT. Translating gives CASNPGPGVNTEAFF.

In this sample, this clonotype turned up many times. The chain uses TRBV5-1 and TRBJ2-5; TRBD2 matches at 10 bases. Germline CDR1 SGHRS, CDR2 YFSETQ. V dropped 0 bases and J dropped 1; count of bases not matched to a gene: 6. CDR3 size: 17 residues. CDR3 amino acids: CASSLAVAGGSQETQYF. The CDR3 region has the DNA TGCGCCAGCAGCTTGGCCGTAGCGGGGGGCTCCCAAGAGACCCAGTACTTC. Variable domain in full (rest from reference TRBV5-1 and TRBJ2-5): KAGVTQTPRYLIKTRGQQVTLSCSPISGHRSVSWYQQTPGQGLQFLFEYFSETQRNKGNFPGRFSGRQFSNSRSEMNVSTLELGDSALYLCASSLAVAGGSQETQYFGPGTRLLVL.

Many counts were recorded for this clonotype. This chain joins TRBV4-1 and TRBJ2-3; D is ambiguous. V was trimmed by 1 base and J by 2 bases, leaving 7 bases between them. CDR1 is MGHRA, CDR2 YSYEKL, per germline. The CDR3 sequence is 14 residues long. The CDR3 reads CASSQVSNTDTQYF. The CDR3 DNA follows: TGCGCCAGCAGCCAAGTGTCGAACACAGATACGCAGTATTTT.

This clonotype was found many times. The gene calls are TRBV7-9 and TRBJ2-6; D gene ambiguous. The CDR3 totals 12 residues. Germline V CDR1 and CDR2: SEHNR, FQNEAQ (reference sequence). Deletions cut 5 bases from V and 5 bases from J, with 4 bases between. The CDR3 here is CASSPWANVLTF. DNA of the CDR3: TGTGCCAGCAGCCCCTGGGCCAACGTCCTGACTTTC.

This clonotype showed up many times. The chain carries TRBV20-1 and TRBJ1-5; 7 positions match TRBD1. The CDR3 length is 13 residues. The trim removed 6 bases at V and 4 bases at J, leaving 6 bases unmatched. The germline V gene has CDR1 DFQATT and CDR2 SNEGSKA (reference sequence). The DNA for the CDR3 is TGCAGTGCCCGGACACAGGGGAATCAGCCCCAGCATTTT. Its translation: CSARTQGNQPQHF.

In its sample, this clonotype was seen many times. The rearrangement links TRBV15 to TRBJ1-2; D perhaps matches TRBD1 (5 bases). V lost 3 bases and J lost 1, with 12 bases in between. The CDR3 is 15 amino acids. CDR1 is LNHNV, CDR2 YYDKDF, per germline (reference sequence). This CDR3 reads CATSRVDRNNYGYTF. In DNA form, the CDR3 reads TGTGCCACCAGCAGGGTAGACAGAAATAACTATGGCTACACCTTC.

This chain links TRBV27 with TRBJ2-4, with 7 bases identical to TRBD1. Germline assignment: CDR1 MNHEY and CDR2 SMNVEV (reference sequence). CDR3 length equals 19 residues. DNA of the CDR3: TGTACCTGCAGTTTATATTCGGGTTCACAGGGGTGGGACAAAAACATTCAGTACTTC. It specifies CTCSLYSGSQGWDKNIQYF.

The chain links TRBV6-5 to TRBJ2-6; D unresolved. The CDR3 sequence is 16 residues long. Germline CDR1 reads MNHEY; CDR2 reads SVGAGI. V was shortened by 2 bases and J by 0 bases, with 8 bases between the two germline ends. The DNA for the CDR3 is TGTGCCAGCAGTTACAGGGTTTTCTCTGGGGCCAACGTCCTGACTTTC. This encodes CASSYRVFSGANVLTF.

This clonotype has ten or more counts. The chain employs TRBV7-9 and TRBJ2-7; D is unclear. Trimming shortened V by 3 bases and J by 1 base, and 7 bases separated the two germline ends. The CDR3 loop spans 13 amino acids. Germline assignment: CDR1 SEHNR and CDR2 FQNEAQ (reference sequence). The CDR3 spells CASSFPDSYEQYF. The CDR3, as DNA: TGTGCCAGCAGCTTTCCTGATTCCTACGAGCAGTACTTC.

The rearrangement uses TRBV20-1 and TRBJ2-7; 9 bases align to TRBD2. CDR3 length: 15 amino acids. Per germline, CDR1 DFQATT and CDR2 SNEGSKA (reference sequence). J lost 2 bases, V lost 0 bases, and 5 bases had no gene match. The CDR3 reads CSARDLRLAAYEQYF. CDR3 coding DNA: TGCAGTGCTAGAGATCTCCGACTAGCGGCCTACGAGCAGTACTTC.

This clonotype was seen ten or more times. The DNA of the CDR3 is TGTGCCACCAGTGAGCGACAGGGCTCCTACAATGAGCAGTTCTTC. This translates into CATSERQGSYNEQFF. V and J are TRBV24-1 and TRBJ2-1, with TRBD1 matching 7 bases. V lost 4 bases, J lost 0 bases, and 2 bases stayed unmatched. Germline CDR1 and CDR2: KGHDR and SFDVKD. The CDR3 runs to 15 residues.

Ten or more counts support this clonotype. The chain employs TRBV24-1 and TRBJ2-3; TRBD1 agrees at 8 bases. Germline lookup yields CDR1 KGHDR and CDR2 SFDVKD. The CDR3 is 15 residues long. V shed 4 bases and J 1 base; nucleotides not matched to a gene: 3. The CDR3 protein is CATSETRGRTDTQYF. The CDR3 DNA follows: TGTGCCACCAGTGAGACCAGGGGGCGCACAGATACGCAGTATTTT.

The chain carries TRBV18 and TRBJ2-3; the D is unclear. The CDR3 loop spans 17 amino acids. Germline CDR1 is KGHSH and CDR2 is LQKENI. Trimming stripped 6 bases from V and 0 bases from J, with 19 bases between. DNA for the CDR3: TGTGCCAGCTCCTCTCTCAGGATACGTTCTAGCACAGATACGCAGTATTTT. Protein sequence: CASSSLRIRSSTDTQYF.

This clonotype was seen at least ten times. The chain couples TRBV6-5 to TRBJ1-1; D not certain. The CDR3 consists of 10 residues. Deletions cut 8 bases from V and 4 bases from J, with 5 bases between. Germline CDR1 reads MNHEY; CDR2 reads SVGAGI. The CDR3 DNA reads TGTGCCAGCGCAGGCACTGAAGCTTTCTTT. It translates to CASAGTEAFF.

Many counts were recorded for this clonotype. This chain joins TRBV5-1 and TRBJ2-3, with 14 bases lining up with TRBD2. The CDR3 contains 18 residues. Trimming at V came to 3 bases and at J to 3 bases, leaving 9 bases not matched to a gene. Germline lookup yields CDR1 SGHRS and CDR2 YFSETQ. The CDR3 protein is CASSWGLAGALRTDTQYF. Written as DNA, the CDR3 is TGCGCCAGCAGCTGGGGACTAGCGGGGGCCCTGAGGACAGATACGCAGTATTTT.